This T cell receptor beta chain was sequenced during a study of PD-1 blockade in classical Hodgkin lymphoma. The study's findings and limits: Partial responders and progressors had significantly lower baseline TCR diversity.

Turning to this clone: Its antigen is unknown.

Assay: immunoSEQ multiplex PCR; the TCRdb copy retains only in-frame clones and omits some. This repertoire shows about 36,000 clones, almost 70% found once; its top ten account for roughly an eighth. From germline, CDR1 is SNHLY and CDR2 FYNNEI. V was cut by 4 bases and J by 5 bases, with 6 bases left in between. This CDR3 comprises 13 residues. Relapses following autologous stem cell transplantation were seen in all patients, with brentuximab vedotin exposure varying. The clonotype originates from a human donor with classical Hodgkin lymphoma. The rearrangement joins TRBV2 to TRBJ1-6; D is ambiguous. The starting material was peripheral blood mononuclear cells (PBMCs), obtained before the second cycle of nivolumab. The CDR3 nucleotides read TGTGCCAGCAGTGTGGGGAATAATTCACCCCTCCACTTT. Translating it yields CASSVGNNSPLHF.